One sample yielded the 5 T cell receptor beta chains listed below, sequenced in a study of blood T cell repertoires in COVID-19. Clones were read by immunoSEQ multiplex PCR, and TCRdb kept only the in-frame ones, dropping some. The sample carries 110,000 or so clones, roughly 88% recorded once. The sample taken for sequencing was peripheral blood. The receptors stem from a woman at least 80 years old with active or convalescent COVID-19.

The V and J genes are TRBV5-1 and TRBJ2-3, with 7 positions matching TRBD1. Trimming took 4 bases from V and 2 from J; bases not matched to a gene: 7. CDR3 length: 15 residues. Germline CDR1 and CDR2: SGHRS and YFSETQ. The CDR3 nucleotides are TGCGCCAGCAGCCAGACCACAGGGGTCACAGATACGCAGTATTTT. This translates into CASSQTTGVTDTQYF.

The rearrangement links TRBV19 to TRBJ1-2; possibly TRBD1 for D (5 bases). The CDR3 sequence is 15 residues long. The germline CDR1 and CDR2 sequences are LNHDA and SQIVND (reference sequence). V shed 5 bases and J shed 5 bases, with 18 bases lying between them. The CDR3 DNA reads TGTGCCAGTAGTCCGAGTTTCGGCGGGGGGTATGGCTACACCTTC. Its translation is CASSPSFGGGYGYTF.

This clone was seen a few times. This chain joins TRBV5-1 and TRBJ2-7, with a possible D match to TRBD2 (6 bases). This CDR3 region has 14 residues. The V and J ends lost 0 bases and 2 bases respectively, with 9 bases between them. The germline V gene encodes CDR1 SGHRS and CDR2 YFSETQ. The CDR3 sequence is CASSLGRETYEQYF. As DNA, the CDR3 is TGCGCCAGCAGCTTGGGACGGGAGACCTACGAGCAGTACTTC. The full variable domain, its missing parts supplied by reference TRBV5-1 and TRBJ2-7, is KAGVTQTPRYLIKTRGQQVTLSCSPISGHRSVSWYQQTPGQGLQFLFEYFSETQRNKGNFPGRFSGRQFSNSRSEMNVSTLELGDSALYLCASSLGRETYEQYFGPGTRLTVT.

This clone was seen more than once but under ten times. This CDR3 is CASSSSGQGDGYTF. CDR3 nucleotides: TGCGCCAGCAGCTCCTCCGGGCAGGGCGATGGCTACACCTTC. The chain is built from TRBV5-1 and TRBJ1-2, with D possibly being TRBD1 (5 bases). The CDR3 length is 14 residues. CDR1 is SGHRS and CDR2 is YFSETQ in the germline V gene. V was clipped by 3 bases and J by 6 bases, with 15 bases between them.

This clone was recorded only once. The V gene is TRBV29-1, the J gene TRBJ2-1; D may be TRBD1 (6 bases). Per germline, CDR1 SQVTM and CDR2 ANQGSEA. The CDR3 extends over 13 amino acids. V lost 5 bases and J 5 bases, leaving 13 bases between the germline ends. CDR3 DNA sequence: TGCAGCGTTTGGGGCGGACAGCACAATGAGCAGTTCTTC. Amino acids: CSVWGGQHNEQFF.